Shown below are 22 T cell receptor beta chains from a single sample sequenced in a study of human T cells and chemical hapten exposure. The time point denotes: patch test 3, about 24 weeks after DPC sensitization. The treatment is: therapeutic diphenylcyclopropenone sensitization with weekly scalp DPC. Extraction of total RNA was performed on unfractionated whole blood. TCRdb called the RACE reads again in MiXCR, with one record for every CDR3 protein. The sample carries roughly 40,000 distinct CDR3 sequences, about 12% recorded once. Sequencing was performed on whole blood, taken in connection with sensitization to the hapten diphenylcyclopropenone (DPC). These receptors all come from a woman aged 40 to 50 with alopecia areata. Some clones in this sample may be carry-over from other donors' samples.

This clonotype was seen a handful of times. The V call is TRBV18, the J call TRBJ2-3; the match to TRBD2 covers 7 bases. Trimming took 5 bases from V and 2 from J; bases not matched to a gene: 7. Germline CDR1 KGHSH, CDR2 LQKENI. The CDR3 is made up of 15 amino acids. The DNA for the CDR3 is TGTGCCAGCTCATCTCAGCGGGGCCCCACAGATACGCAGTATTTT. It codes for CASSSQRGPTDTQYF.

This clonotype has ten or more counts. The CDR3 region is CASSSGNTGELFF. The CDR3 bases are TGCGCCAGCAGTTCCGGAAACACCGGGGAGCTGTTTTTT. The chain couples TRBV10-2 to TRBJ2-2; D is undetermined. Germline-derived CDR1 and CDR2 are WSHSY and SAAADI. This CDR3 has 13 residues. V was cut by 5 bases and J by 2 bases, with 6 bases left in between.

This clonotype was counted ten times or more. The chain combines TRBV12-3 or TRBV12-4 with TRBJ2-1, with 10 bases aligning to TRBD1. V was clipped by 6 bases and J by 2 bases; unmatched bases: 4. The CDR3 is made up of 15 amino acids. CDR3 nucleotide sequence: TGTGCCAGCAGGGCCGGGACAGGGGCCTACAATGAGCAGTTCTTC. This encodes CASRAGTGAYNEQFF.

In the case of this clonotype: A much larger clone lies one base from this, so it may be a read error. This chain joins TRBV7-6 and TRBJ2-7; a weak D match, TRBD1 (5 bases). Germline CDR1 SGHVS, CDR2 FNYEAQ. The CDR3 has 14 residues. The CDR3 DNA follows: TGTGTCAGCAGCTTCGGGCAGGGTGGGTACGAGCAGTACTTC. Its translation is CVSSFGQGGYEQYF.

The genes are TRBV19 and TRBJ1-5, with D possibly being TRBD1 (5 bases). The CDR3 consists of 17 residues. Trimming shortened V by 2 bases and J by 6 bases, and 20 bases separated the two germline ends. The germline CDR1 and CDR2 sequences are LNHDA and SQIVND (reference sequence). Here the CDR3 DNA reads TGTGCCAGTAGTATAATTCGCGGGGGAGGGTTGGCTCAGCCCCAGCATTTT. Translating gives CASSIIRGGGLAQPQHF.

A few counts support this clonotype. This sequence joins TRBV4-1 and TRBJ1-1; D is unclear. The length of the CDR3 is 15 residues. Trimming left V 5 bases short and J 0 bases short, with 13 bases between. The germline V gene has CDR1 MGHRA and CDR2 YSYEKL. CDR3 in amino acids: CASSFPAGMNTEAFF. CDR3 DNA: TGCGCCAGCAGCTTTCCGGCGGGGATGAACACTGAAGCTTTCTTT.

This clonotype was counted many times. The chain is built from TRBV6-6 and TRBJ1-5; D unresolved. Germline values: CDR1 MNHNY, CDR2 SVGAGI (reference sequence). This CDR3 region has 12 residues. Trimming cost V 7 bases and J 5 bases, with 9 bases left between them. Here the CDR3 DNA reads TGTGCCAGCATGGTTTCAGATCAGCCCCAGCATTTT. Amino acid sequence: CASMVSDQPQHF.

The V call is TRBV29-1, the J call TRBJ2-7; D uncertain. The CDR3 is 10 residues long. In germline, CDR1 is SQVTM, CDR2 ANQGSEA. Trimming removed 7 bases from V and 4 bases from J, with 8 bases in between. DNA of the CDR3: TGCAGCGCCGGAGCTTACGAGCAGTACTTC. Translated: CSAGAYEQYF.

This clonotype was seen a few times. The genes are TRBV12-3 or TRBV12-4 and TRBJ2-1, with D tentatively TRBD1 (6 bases). The length of the CDR3 is 13 residues. V was trimmed by 4 bases and J by 5 bases, leaving 9 bases between them. This CDR3 is CASSWGPDNEQFF. CDR3 in DNA: TGTGCCAGCAGTTGGGGGCCCGACAATGAGCAGTTCTTC.

This clonotype was counted at least ten times. The chain joins TRBV20-1 to TRBJ2-7, with 10 bases fitting TRBD2. J lost 3 bases, V lost 5 bases, and 7 bases had no gene match. Germline CDR1 and CDR2: DFQATT and SNEGSKA (reference sequence). The CDR3 totals 14 residues. The CDR3 loop is CSAASGSGFYEQYF. The CDR3 DNA follows: TGCAGTGCTGCTAGCGGGAGTGGGTTCTACGAGCAGTACTTC.

This clonotype was recorded many times. The chain joins TRBV30 to TRBJ1-4; D gene unclear. The germline gives CDR1 GTSNPN, CDR2 SVGIG (reference sequence). Deletions cut 2 bases from V and 5 bases from J, with 9 bases between. The CDR3 is 13 residues long. CDR3: CAWSRLANEKLFF. For the CDR3, the DNA is TGTGCCTGGAGTCGGTTGGCCAATGAAAAACTGTTTTTT.

This clonotype was seen a few times. DNA for the CDR3: TGTGCCAGCAGGACTAGCGTGAACACCGGGGAGCTGTTTTTT. It specifies CASRTSVNTGELFF. The gene calls are TRBV2 and TRBJ2-2; TRBD2 agrees at 8 bases. The V and J ends lost 6 bases and 1 base, in that order; junction bases with no gene match: 1. This CDR3 is 14 amino acids long. The germline CDR1 and CDR2 sequences are SNHLY and FYNNEI.

The rearrangement uses TRBV28 and TRBJ2-4, with unresolved D. This CDR3 has 14 residues. V was trimmed by 4 bases and J by 4 bases, leaving 11 bases between them. In germline, CDR1 is MDHEN, CDR2 SYDVKM. The CDR3 spells CASSSTGWKNIQYF. In DNA form, the CDR3 reads TGTGCCAGCAGTTCCACGGGTTGGAAAAACATTCAGTACTTC.

This clonotype was recorded at least ten times. The chain joins TRBV28 to TRBJ1-3, with D tentatively TRBD1 (6 bases). Per the germline V gene, CDR1 is MDHEN and CDR2 is SYDVKM. The CDR3 spans 14 residues. The V gene lost 7 bases and the J gene lost 1 base, with 11 bases spanning the gap. The CDR3 region has the DNA TGTGCCAGCACTCCGACAGGTTCTGGAAACACCATATATTTT. Translated: CASTPTGSGNTIYF.

This clonotype was found a few times. This rearrangement joins TRBV9 to TRBJ2-1; TRBD1 matches at 8 bases. With 3 bases clipped from V and 8 bases from J, the junction kept 10 bases outside the gene matches. There are 15 residues in the CDR3. The germline CDR1 and CDR2 sequences are SGDLS and YYNGEE. CDR3 in DNA: TGTGCCAGCAGCGGCCGGGCTCAGGGGGCGTATGAGCAGTTCTTC. It specifies CASSGRAQGAYEQFF.

V and J are TRBV10-3 and TRBJ2-5; no clear D gene. This CDR3 is built from 13 residues. Trimming took 7 bases from V and 5 from J, leaving 14 bases between them. Germline assignment: CDR1 ENHRY and CDR2 SYGVKD. The DNA of the CDR3 is TGTGCCATCAAGGACCCCTTCAGGGAGACCCAGTACTTC. It encodes CAIKDPFRETQYF.

The gene calls are TRBV7-8 and TRBJ1-1; tentatively, D is TRBD1 (5 bases). Trimming pared 4 bases from V and 5 bases from J, leaving 11 bases between. The CDR3 is 13 amino acids. Looked up from germline, CDR1 is SGHVS and CDR2 is FQNEAQ. CDR3 in amino acids: CASSYQGETEAFF. CDR3 DNA: TGTGCCAGCAGCTATCAGGGAGAAACTGAAGCTTTCTTT.

This clonotype was observed at least ten times. The V and J genes are TRBV29-1 and TRBJ2-7, with a tentative D call TRBD1 (5 bases). Germline CDR1 SQVTM, CDR2 ANQGSEA. V lost 7 bases, J lost 2 bases, and 15 bases lay in between. The CDR3 has 13 residues. Here the CDR3 DNA reads TGCAGCGCGAAAAAAAAGGGGACCTACGAGCAGTACTTC. It codes for CSAKKKGTYEQYF.

This clonotype was seen a handful of times. The CDR3, as DNA: TGTGCCAGCAGCGAGGGACGGATCCTGGGGTCCTGGAACACTGAAGCTTTCTTT. Amino acids: CASSEGRILGSWNTEAFF. V is TRBV11-2 and J is TRBJ1-1; D is perhaps TRBD1 (5 bases). CDR1 is SGHAT, CDR2 FQNNGV, per germline. CDR3 length: 18 residues. V lost 5 bases, J lost 1 base, and 23 bases lay in between.

J is TRBJ1-2 and V is TRBV10-2; D not certain. The CDR3 contains 12 residues. Deletions cut 6 bases from V and 3 bases from J, with 8 bases between. Germline-derived CDR1 and CDR2 are WSHSY and SAAADI. CDR3 amino acids: CASSTVDYGYTF. CDR3 sequence (DNA): TGCGCCAGCAGCACGGTGGACTATGGCTACACCTTC.

The rearrangement links TRBV27 to TRBJ1-2, with TRBD1 identical over 7 bases. With 4 bases clipped from V and 4 bases from J, the junction kept 0 bases outside the gene matches. This CDR3 region has 12 residues. CDR1 is MNHEY and CDR2 is SMNVEV in the germline V gene (reference sequence). The CDR3 coding sequence is TGTGCCAGCAGTTCAGGGGGCTATGGCTACACCTTC. Protein sequence: CASSSGGYGYTF.

This clonotype was seen more than once but under ten times. J is TRBJ1-1 and V is TRBV28; maybe TRBD1 (6 bases). Trimming left V 7 bases short and J 7 bases short, with 13 bases between. This CDR3 has 12 amino acids. Per germline, CDR1 MDHEN and CDR2 SYDVKM. The CDR3 region has the DNA TGTGCCAGCACACTACAGGGACTTGAAGCTTTCTTT. This sequence encodes CASTLQGLEAFF.